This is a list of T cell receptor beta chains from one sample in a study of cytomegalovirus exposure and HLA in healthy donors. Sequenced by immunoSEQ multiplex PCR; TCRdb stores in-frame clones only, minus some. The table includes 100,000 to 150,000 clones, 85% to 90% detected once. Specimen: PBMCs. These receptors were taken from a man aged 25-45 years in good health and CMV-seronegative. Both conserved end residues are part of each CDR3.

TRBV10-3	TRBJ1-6	CAISDRGSDNSPLHF
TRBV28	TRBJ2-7	CASSSQPTYEQYF
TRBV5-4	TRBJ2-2	CAAGREPTGELFF
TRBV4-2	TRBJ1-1	CASSQGEEGTEAFF
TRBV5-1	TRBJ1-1	CASRATANTEAFF
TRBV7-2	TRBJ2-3	CASSLQGADTQYF
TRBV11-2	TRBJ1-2	CASSRVGAPGYTF
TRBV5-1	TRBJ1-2	CASSPGDYGYTF
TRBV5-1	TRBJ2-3	CASSPDRGWTDTQYF
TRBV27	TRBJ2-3	CASSSADTDTQYF
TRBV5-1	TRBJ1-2	CASADTPYGYTF
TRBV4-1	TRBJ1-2	CASSQDSYGYTF
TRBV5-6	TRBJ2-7	CASSLAGYYEQYF
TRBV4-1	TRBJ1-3	CASSQDLPGTSGNTIYF
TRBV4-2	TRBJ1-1	CASSTSRGSTEAFF
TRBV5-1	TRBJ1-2	CASSEQGAYGYTF
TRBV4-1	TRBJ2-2	CASSQEPQGNTGELFF
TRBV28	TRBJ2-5	CASSPLRANVGKTQYF
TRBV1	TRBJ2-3	CTSSQGPSGHGDTQYF
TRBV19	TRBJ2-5	CASSILEQETQYF
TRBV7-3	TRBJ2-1	CASSLTEGAAYNEQFF
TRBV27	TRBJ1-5	CASSATTGGNQPQHF
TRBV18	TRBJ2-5	CASSPQPAGTGETQYF
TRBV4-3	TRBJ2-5	CASSQGGLAGGHGETQYF
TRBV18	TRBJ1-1	CASSQQGAGTEAFF
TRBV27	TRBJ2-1	CASTRRGTGGINEQFF
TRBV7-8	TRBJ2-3	CASKLAGGTDTQYF
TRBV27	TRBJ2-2	CASSLPTGGPGELFF
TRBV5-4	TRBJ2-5	CASSSDIIQETQYF
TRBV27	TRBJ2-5	CASSLSPRRGWETQYF
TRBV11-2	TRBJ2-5	CASRRETGQETQYF
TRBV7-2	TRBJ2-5	CASSLYSGATSGETQYF
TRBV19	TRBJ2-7	CASSNTGRNYEQYF
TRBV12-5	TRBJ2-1	CASGWGVAGRNEQFF
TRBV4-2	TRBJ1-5	CASSQDRRGNQPQHF
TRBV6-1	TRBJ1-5	CASSDQGFRQPQHF
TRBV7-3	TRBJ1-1	CASSLGTARTEAFF
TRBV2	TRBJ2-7	CASSEVWGRGYEQYF
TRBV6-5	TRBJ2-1	CASSSGKGSYNEQFF
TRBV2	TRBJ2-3	CASKGGGGLSTDTQYF
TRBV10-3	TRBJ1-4	CAISEGATNEKLFF
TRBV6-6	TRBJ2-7	CASSYSYGTVDYEQYF
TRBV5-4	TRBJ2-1	CASSFGLAYNEQFF
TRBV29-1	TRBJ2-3	CSVEDTPTDTQYF
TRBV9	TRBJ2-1	CASSVSSGYYNEQFF
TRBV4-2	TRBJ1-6	CASSQTDSYSPLHF
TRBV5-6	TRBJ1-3	CASSLAGRSSGNTIYF
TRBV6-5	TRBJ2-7	CASHPRGSSYEQYF
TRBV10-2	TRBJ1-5	CASSSYRGGDQPQHF
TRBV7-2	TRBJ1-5	CASSLSGTGGNQPQHF
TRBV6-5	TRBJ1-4	CASSLTGYPNEKLFF